The 22 T cell receptor beta chains in this list originate from one sample, sequenced in a study of cytomegalovirus exposure and HLA in healthy donors. This PCR relied on a set of 60 Vbeta primers and 13 Jbeta primers. Sequenced by immunoSEQ multiplex PCR; TCRdb stores in-frame clones only, minus some. The table shows under 200,000 clones, with about four fifths occurring only once. Sequencing input: PBMCs. Receptor source: a woman in her late teens or twenties in good health and CMV-seronegative.

The chain couples TRBV12-5 to TRBJ1-2; unclear D gene. The CDR3 loop spans 14 amino acids. V dropped 1 base and J dropped 0 bases, with 6 bases sitting between them. In germline, CDR1 is LGHNT, CDR2 FRNRAP. The CDR3 sequence: CASGLGRTNYGYTF. The CDR3, as DNA: TGTGCTAGTGGTTTGGGCAGGACTAACTATGGCTACACCTTC.

This chain joins TRBV29-1 and TRBJ1-2; a weak D match, TRBD1 (5 bases). Germline V CDR1 and CDR2: SQVTM, ANQGSEA. V was cut by 4 bases and J by 5 bases, with 8 bases left in between. This CDR3 contains 11 residues. The DNA for the CDR3 is TGCAGCGTTGCTGGGGGGTATGGCTACACCTTC. Protein: CSVAGGYGYTF.

This clone showed up just once. This chain connects TRBV28 to TRBJ2-1; weak D call: TRBD2 (6 bases). The CDR3 spans 14 residues. V lost 3 bases to trimming and J lost 10 bases, with 16 bases between them. Germline loops: CDR1 MDHEN, CDR2 SYDVKM. In DNA form, the CDR3 reads TGTGCCAGCAGTTTTGGGACCGCCCGGGGGGAGCAGTTCTTC. As protein: CASSFGTARGEQFF.

V is TRBV19 and J is TRBJ1-3; D not certain. V was pared by 4 bases and J by 0 bases, with 7 bases between. Germline CDR1 and CDR2: LNHDA and SQIVND (reference sequence). This CDR3 contains 14 residues. The DNA for the CDR3 is TGTGCCAGTAGTACCGGTTACTCTGGAAACACCATATATTTT. Residues: CASSTGYSGNTIYF.

As concerns this clone: Other DNA sequences of this sample code for an identical CDR3. This chain links TRBV7-2 with TRBJ2-7; 14 bases line up with TRBD2. Germline V lookup: CDR1 SGHTA, CDR2 FQGNSA. The CDR3 totals 15 residues. V gave up 3 bases and J gave up 2 bases; unmatched junction bases: 0. For the CDR3, the DNA is TGTGCCAGCAGCTTGGGACTAGCGGGAGCCTACGAGCAGTACTTC. It translates to CASSLGLAGAYEQYF. The full variable domain, its missing parts supplied by reference TRBV7-2 and TRBJ2-7, is GAGVSQSPSNKVTEKGKDVELRCDPISGHTALYWYRQSLGQGLEFLIYFQGNSAPDKSGLPSDRFSAERTGGSVSTLTIQRTQQEDSAVYLCASSLGLAGAYEQYFGPGTRLTVT.

The V gene is TRBV5-4, the J gene TRBJ2-5; TRBD1 matches at 8 bases. CDR3 length equals 13 residues. The germline V gene encodes CDR1 SGHNT and CDR2 YYREEE (reference sequence). The V gene end was trimmed by 4 bases and the J gene end by 4 bases; junction bases not matched to a gene: 3. The CDR3 loop reads CASSPGQGETQYF. The CDR3 DNA is TGTGCCAGCAGCCCAGGACAGGGAGAGACCCAGTACTTC.

The J gene is TRBJ1-3, the V gene TRBV2, with 10 bases that match TRBD1. V gave up 6 bases and J gave up 4 bases; unmatched junction bases: 3. CDR1 SNHLY and CDR2 FYNNEI come from the germline V gene. CDR3 length: 14 residues. The CDR3 nucleotides are TGTGCCAGCAGCCGGGACAGGGGCGGAAACACCATATATTTT. Protein product: CASSRDRGGNTIYF.

This sequence joins TRBV19 and TRBJ1-1; the D gene is possibly TRBD1 (6 bases). The CDR3 covers 17 residues. Deletions cut 1 base from V and 7 bases from J, with 22 bases between. CDR1 is LNHDA and CDR2 is SQIVND in the germline V gene (reference sequence). In DNA form, the CDR3 reads TGTGCCAGTAGTATAGCGGGAGGGCCAGGGGAAATAGGTGAAGCTTTCTTT. It translates to CASSIAGGPGEIGEAFF.

The gene calls are TRBV10-3 and TRBJ1-5; 8 positions match TRBD1. Germline-derived CDR1 and CDR2 are ENHRY and SYGVKD. There are 16 residues in the CDR3. Trimming took 5 bases from V and 3 from J; bases not matched to a gene: 9. The CDR3 here is CAISPGTGHYNQPQHF. CDR3 nucleotides: TGTGCCATCAGTCCCGGGACAGGCCATTACAATCAGCCCCAGCATTTT.

V gene TRBV7-2 combines with J gene TRBJ2-7; a weak D match, TRBD1 (5 bases). The CDR3 is made up of 13 amino acids. The germline CDR1 and CDR2 sequences are SGHTA and FQGNSA. The ends were cut back, 0 bases at V and 5 bases at J, with 8 bases in the middle. The CDR3 reads CASSLAPGHEQYF. CDR3 coding DNA: TGTGCCAGCAGCTTAGCACCAGGGCACGAGCAGTACTTC.

This chain links TRBV4-2 with TRBJ2-1, with D perhaps TRBD1 (6 bases). Germline V gene data show CDR1 as LGHNA and CDR2 as YNFKEQ. The CDR3 is 16 residues long. Trimming stripped 1 base from V and 2 bases from J, with 12 bases between. In DNA form, the CDR3 reads TGTGCCAGCAGCCAAGCCCCGGGACAAGCCTACAATGAGCAGTTCTTC. Translating gives CASSQAPGQAYNEQFF.

The genes are TRBV5-6 and TRBJ2-5; tentative D call: TRBD2 (6 bases). The CDR3 extends over 14 amino acids. The V gene's germline CDR1 is SGHDT and CDR2 YYEEEE. Trimming removed 2 bases from V and 1 base from J, with 9 bases in between. CDR3 sequence (DNA): TGTGCCAGCAGCTTCGGGACTGGCCAAGAGACCCAGTACTTC. Protein product: CASSFGTGQETQYF. Looking up the rest from reference TRBV5-6 and TRBJ2-5 gives the full variable domain: DAGVTQSPTHLIKTRGQQVTLRCSPKSGHDTVSWYQQALGQGPQFIFQYYEEEERQRGNFPDRFSGHQFPNYSSELNVNALLLGDSALYLCASSFGTGQETQYFGPGTRLLVL.

This chain connects TRBV2 to TRBJ1-1; TRBD1 is a possible D gene (6 bases). The V end lost 8 bases, the J end lost 1 base, and 17 bases lay between the germline ends. CDR3 length: 15 amino acids. CDR1 is SNHLY, CDR2 FYNNEI, per germline. The CDR3 region has the DNA TGTGCCAGCGCCGTTCATCAGGGGAGGAACACTGAAGCTTTCTTT. Protein: CASAVHQGRNTEAFF.

The V and J genes are TRBV5-5 and TRBJ2-1; 11 bases align to TRBD1. CDR3 length: 15 amino acids. Germline assignment: CDR1 SGHKS and CDR2 YYEKEE (reference sequence). The junction had 2 bases not matched to a gene; V was cut back by 0 bases and J by 6 bases. In DNA, the CDR3 is TGTGCCAGCAGCTTGGGTGGGACAGGGGGCAATGAGCAGTTCTTC. As protein: CASSLGGTGGNEQFF.

In its sample, this clone was seen once. V gene TRBV2 combines with J gene TRBJ2-2; D perhaps matches TRBD1 (6 bases). The CDR3 is made up of 20 amino acids. The ends were cut back, 5 bases at V and 0 bases at J, with 25 bases in the middle. Germline assignment: CDR1 SNHLY and CDR2 FYNNEI. The CDR3 sequence is CASSTTLQGAPTPNTGELFF. CDR3 DNA sequence: TGTGCCAGCAGTACAACCTTACAGGGAGCACCAACCCCGAACACCGGGGAGCTGTTTTTT. The complete variable domain, with remaining parts taken from reference TRBV2 and TRBJ2-2, reads EPEVTQTPSHQVTQMGQEVILRCVPISNHLYFYWYRQILGQKVEFLVSFYNNEISEKSEIFDDQFSVERPDGSNFTLKIRSTKLEDSAMYFCASSTTLQGAPTPNTGELFFGEGSRLTVL.

This clone was detected only once. The chain carries TRBV28 and TRBJ1-5, with 9 bases that match TRBD1. The V and J ends lost 8 bases and 5 bases, in that order; junction bases with no gene match: 7. There are 14 residues in the CDR3. The germline V gene encodes CDR1 MDHEN and CDR2 SYDVKM. The CDR3 loop is CASWAGTGYQPQHF. The CDR3 coding sequence is TGTGCCAGCTGGGCCGGGACAGGGTATCAGCCCCAGCATTTT.

The chain employs TRBV10-3 and TRBJ2-3; 8 nucleotides line up with TRBD2. The CDR3 sequence is 18 residues long. Germline V gene data show CDR1 as ENHRY and CDR2 as SYGVKD. V was clipped by 0 bases and J by 2 bases; unmatched bases: 10. In DNA form, the CDR3 reads TGTGCCATCAGTGAGTCGAAGGGAGCGGGAGCCCACACAGATACGCAGTATTTT. Translation: CAISESKGAGAHTDTQYF.

The chain links TRBV2 to TRBJ2-1; the match to TRBD2 covers 13 bases. Germline values: CDR1 SNHLY, CDR2 FYNNEI. J was trimmed by 7 bases and V by 6 bases; bases with no gene match: 9. The CDR3 is 16 residues long. The CDR3 sequence is CASREQTSGRGNEQFF. In DNA form, the CDR3 reads TGTGCCAGCAGGGAACAAACTAGCGGGAGGGGGAATGAGCAGTTCTTC. Using reference TRBV2 and TRBJ2-1 for the parts outside the CDR3, the full variable domain is EPEVTQTPSHQVTQMGQEVILRCVPISNHLYFYWYRQILGQKVEFLVSFYNNEISEKSEIFDDQFSVERPDGSNFTLKIRSTKLEDSAMYFCASREQTSGRGNEQFFGPGTRLTVL.

The rearrangement links TRBV23-1 to TRBJ1-2; D is possibly TRBD1 (6 bases). TRBV23-1 falls under the ORF class, with uncertain function. The CDR3 has 16 amino acids. Trimming shortened V by 0 bases and J by 7 bases, and 18 bases separated the two germline ends. In DNA, the CDR3 is TGCGCCAGCAGTCAATCGATAGTTTTCAGGGGCCCTGGCTACACCTTC. It is translated as CASSQSIVFRGPGYTF.

The V gene is TRBV19, the J gene TRBJ2-3, with 7 bases lining up with TRBD2. This CDR3 has 16 amino acids. Germline values: CDR1 LNHDA, CDR2 SQIVND (reference sequence). Trimming took 1 base from V and 3 from J; bases not matched to a gene: 7. The CDR3 spells CASSIGPRGETDTQYF. The DNA of the CDR3 is TGTGCCAGTAGTATAGGCCCACGGGGGGAAACAGATACGCAGTATTTT. Based on the CDR3 plus reference TRBV19 and TRBJ2-3, the full variable domain is DGGITQSPKYLFRKEGQNVTLSCEQNLNHDAMYWYRQDPGQGLRLIYYSQIVNDFQKGDIAEGYSVSREKKESFPLTVTSAQKNPTAFYLCASSIGPRGETDTQYFGPGTRLTVL.

The V gene is TRBV27, the J gene TRBJ1-6; tentative D call: TRBD1 (6 bases). The CDR3 contains 18 residues. In germline, CDR1 is MNHEY, CDR2 SMNVEV (reference sequence). The V gene lost 6 bases and the J gene lost 4 bases, with 22 bases spanning the gap. This CDR3 reads CASSPIIVRGLYNSPLHF. The CDR3 bases are TGTGCCAGCAGCCCCATTATAGTCAGGGGATTGTATAATTCACCCCTCCACTTT.

The chain combines TRBV7-9 with TRBJ2-3; 8 bases align to TRBD2. This CDR3 is built from 16 residues. V lost 5 bases to trimming and J lost 2 bases; unmatched junction nucleotides: 9. Germline loops: CDR1 SEHNR, CDR2 FQNEAQ (reference sequence). CDR3 sequence (DNA): TGTGCCAGCAGCCACCCGGGGGGGGGCGACACAGATACGCAGTATTTT. Translation: CASSHPGGGDTDTQYF.